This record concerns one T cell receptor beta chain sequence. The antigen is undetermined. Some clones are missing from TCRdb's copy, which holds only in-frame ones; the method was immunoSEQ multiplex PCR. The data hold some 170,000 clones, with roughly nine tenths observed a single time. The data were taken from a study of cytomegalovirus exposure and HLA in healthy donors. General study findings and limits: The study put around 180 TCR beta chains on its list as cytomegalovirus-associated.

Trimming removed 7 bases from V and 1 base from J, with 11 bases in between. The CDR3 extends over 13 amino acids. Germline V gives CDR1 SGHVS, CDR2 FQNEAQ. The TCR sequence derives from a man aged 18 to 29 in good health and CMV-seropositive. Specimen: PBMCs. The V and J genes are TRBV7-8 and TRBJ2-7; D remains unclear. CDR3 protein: CASTFHSSYEQYF. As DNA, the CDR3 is TGTGCCAGCACGTTCCATAGTTCCTACGAGCAGTACTTC.